This T cell receptor (beta chain) appears in the sequencing data of a study of OX40 agonist ivuxolimab in advanced cancers. Background on the study: Patients with hepatocellular carcinoma, melanoma, renal cell or head and neck cancer made up the dose-escalation patients. General observations from the study: Clones of CD4+ and CD8+ blood T cells grew by week 6 at doses of 0.1 to 3.0 mg/kg.

V dropped 2 bases and J dropped 8 bases, with 6 bases sitting between them. Germline values: CDR1 MNHEY, CDR2 SVGAGI. The CDR3 is 11 amino acids. On this clone itself: Its cognate antigen is unknown.

TCRdb's copy holds only in-frame clones and misses some; the assay was immunoSEQ multiplex PCR. The repertoire holds nearly 20,000 clones, with 83% as singletons. This sample comprised CD4+ or CD8+ T cells sorted from blood, obtained in a trial of the OX40 agonist ivuxolimab. The rearrangement joins TRBV6-5 to TRBJ1-1; no clear D. The clonotype comes from an adult with an advanced solid tumor such as melanoma, head and neck, liver or kidney cancer. The CDR3 reads CASSYGMEAFF. The CDR3 DNA is TGTGCCAGCAGTTACGGCATGGAAGCTTTCTTT.